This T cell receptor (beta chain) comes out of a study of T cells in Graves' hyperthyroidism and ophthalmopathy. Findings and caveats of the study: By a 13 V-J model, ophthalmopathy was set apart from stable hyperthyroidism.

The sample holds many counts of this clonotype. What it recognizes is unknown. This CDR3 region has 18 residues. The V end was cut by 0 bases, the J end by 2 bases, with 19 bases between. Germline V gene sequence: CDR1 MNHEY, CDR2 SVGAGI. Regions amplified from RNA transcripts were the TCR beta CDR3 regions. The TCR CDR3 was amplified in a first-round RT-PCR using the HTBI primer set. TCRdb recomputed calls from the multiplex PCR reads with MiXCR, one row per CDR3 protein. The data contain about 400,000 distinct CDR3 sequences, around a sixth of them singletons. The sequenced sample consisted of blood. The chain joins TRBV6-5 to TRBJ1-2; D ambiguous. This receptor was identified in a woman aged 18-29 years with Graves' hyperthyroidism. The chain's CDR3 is CASSYSSTVDGLNYGYTF. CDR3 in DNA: TGTGCCAGCAGTTACTCGAGCACCGTGGACGGACTAAACTATGGCTACACCTTC.